The sequence of this T cell receptor (beta chain) was determined in a study of blood T cell repertoires in COVID-19. The repertoire was sequenced with immunoSEQ multiplex PCR; TCRdb's copy has only in-frame clones and lacks some. Among about 94,000 clones listed, over 75% were seen once. V lost 3 bases and J 4 bases, leaving 12 bases between the germline ends. The CDR3 sequence is 14 residues long. Germline-derived CDR1 and CDR2 are KGHSH and LQKENI. Sequenced input: peripheral blood. This TCR derives from a woman over 75 with acute or convalescent COVID-19. This chain links TRBV18 with TRBJ1-2, with no clear D. The CDR3 is CASSPATEGYGYTF. CDR3 nucleotide sequence: TGTGCCAGCTCACCTGCAACAGAGGGCTATGGCTACACCTTC.